These 3 T cell receptor beta chains share one sample of origin, sequenced in a study of blood T cell repertoires in COVID-19. TCRdb's table, derived via immunoSEQ multiplex PCR, lists solely in-frame clones and lacks some. The sample has some 80,000 clones, 70% to 90% seen once. Sequenced: peripheral blood. These receptors originate from a human donor in a cohort sampled during active COVID-19.

This chain connects TRBV3-1 (or the pseudogene TRBV3-2) to TRBJ2-4; D is ambiguous. V was trimmed by 3 bases and J by 0 bases, leaving 15 bases between them. CDR3 length: 17 residues. Germline CDR1 and CDR2: LGHDT and YNNKEL (reference sequence). The CDR3 region has the DNA TGTGCCAGCAGCCAGGGTCCAGTGACACTAGCCAAAAACATTCAGTACTTC. It translates to CASSQGPVTLAKNIQYF.

V and J are TRBV7-6 and TRBJ2-5; 10 bases align to TRBD2. Germline values: CDR1 SGHVS, CDR2 FNYEAQ. V gave up 5 bases and J gave up 1 base; unmatched junction bases: 7. CDR3 size: 16 residues. In nucleotides, the CDR3 is TGTGCCAGCAGCCGGACTAGCGGAACTTCCCAAGAGACCCAGTACTTC. It encodes CASSRTSGTSQETQYF.

V and J are TRBV12-3 or TRBV12-4 and TRBJ2-7, with a weak D call TRBD2 (5 bases). The germline V and J ends were trimmed by 7 bases and 6 bases, with 13 bases remaining between them. The CDR3 has 12 amino acids. CDR3 nucleotides: TGTGCCAGCAACCCCGGTACTAGCGAGCAGTACTTC. Translating gives CASNPGTSEQYF.